This TCR beta chain was sequenced in a study of cytomegalovirus exposure and HLA in healthy donors. The PCR used 60 Vbeta and 13 Jbeta primers. The protocol was immunoSEQ multiplex PCR, while the TCRdb copy is restricted to in-frame clones and leaves out a portion. The data contain about 160,000 clones, over 70% of them seen just once; the ten biggest clones take up 1% to 1.5%. Study outcomes and limitations: A list of 150 or so TCR beta chains associated with cytomegalovirus was given. Testing in vitro showed three CMV-associated chains specific for CMV antigens.

A single count supports this clone. Its antigen is as yet unknown. The sample taken for sequencing was PBMCs. The TCR comes from a man aged 50-60 years in good health and CMV-seropositive.

CDR3 sequence: CASSPRRTSKYEQYF. The CDR3, as DNA: TGTGCCAGCTCACCACGTCGGACATCTAAATACGAGCAGTACTTC. V and J are TRBV18 and TRBJ2-7; maybe TRBD1 (5 bases). The CDR3 is 15 amino acids. Germline loops: CDR1 KGHSH, CDR2 LQKENI. The V end lost 1 base, the J end lost 4 bases, and 14 bases lay between the germline ends.